This T cell receptor beta chain was retrieved from a study of OX40 agonist ivuxolimab in advanced cancers. TCRdb's copy holds only in-frame clones and misses some; the assay was immunoSEQ multiplex PCR. The table shows approximately 67,000 clones, with roughly four fifths occurring only once. The J segment lost 9 bases and the V segment lost 10 bases, leaving 23 bases of the junction unmatched. Germline V gene lookup returns CDR1 MNHEY and CDR2 SMNVEV (reference sequence). The CDR3 sequence is 19 residues long. J is TRBJ2-1 and V is TRBV27; 14 bases map to TRBD2. The sample consisted of CD4+ or CD8+ T cells sorted from blood, taken in a trial of the OX40 agonist ivuxolimab. The sequence came from an adult with an advanced solid tumor such as melanoma, head and neck, liver or kidney cancer. In DNA form, the CDR3 reads TGTGCCACAAACAATAAGGGACTAGCGGGAGCAGCGCAAGGGCGTGAGCAGTTCTTC. This encodes CATNNKGLAGAAQGREQFF.